The TCR beta chain under discussion was sequenced for a study of shared clonotypes between healthy human individuals. Study as a whole: Researchers assigned three CD4 naive, three CD4 memory, two CD8 naive and one CD8 memory plate to each donor.

Assay: immunoSEQ multiplex PCR; the TCRdb copy retains only in-frame clones and omits some. This sample has about 2 million clones, with over 85% found just once. Details on this clone: As yet, its antigen is unknown.

Selected positively for CCR7 and CD45RO-negative, naive CD8 cells excluded terminally differentiated effector memory CD45RA+ cells. From germline, CDR1 is MNHEY and CDR2 SMNVEV (reference sequence). The CDR3 is 14 residues long. The germline V and J ends were trimmed by 5 bases and 3 bases, with 13 bases remaining between them. The study, taken as a whole, reports: Four donors held 4.5% to 5% of naive CD4 clonotypes in common.

V usage is TRBV27 and J usage is TRBJ1-2; D call uncertain. The sequence derives from a man between 18 and 35 years old in good health. Sequences were obtained from naive CD8+ T cells sorted from blood. The CDR3 is CASSPSPADYGYTF. The CDR3 coding sequence is TGTGCCAGCAGTCCCAGTCCCGCCGACTATGGCTACACCTTC.